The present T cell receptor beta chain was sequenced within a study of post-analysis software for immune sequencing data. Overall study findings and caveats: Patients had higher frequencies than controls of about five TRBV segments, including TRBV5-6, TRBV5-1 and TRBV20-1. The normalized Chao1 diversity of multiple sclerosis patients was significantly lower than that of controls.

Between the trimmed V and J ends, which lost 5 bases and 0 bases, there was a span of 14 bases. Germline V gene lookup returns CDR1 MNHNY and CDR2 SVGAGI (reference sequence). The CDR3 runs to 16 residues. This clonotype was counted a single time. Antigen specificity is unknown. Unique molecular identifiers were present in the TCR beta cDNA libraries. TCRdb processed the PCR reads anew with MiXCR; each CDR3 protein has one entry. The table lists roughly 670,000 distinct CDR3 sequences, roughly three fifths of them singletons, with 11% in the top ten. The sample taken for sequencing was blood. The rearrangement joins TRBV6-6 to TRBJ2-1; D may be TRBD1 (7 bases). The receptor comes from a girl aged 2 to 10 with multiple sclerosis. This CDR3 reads CASSPPGDSSYNEQFF. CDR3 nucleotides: TGTGCCAGCAGTCCCCCGGGGGACAGCTCCTACAATGAGCAGTTCTTC.